The 25 T cell receptor beta chains below all came from one sample that was sequenced in a study of HIV-infected patients and healthy controls. All unsorted peripheral T cells were captured because whole blood was used without fractionation. cDNA was made from about 500 ng RNA using alpha and beta constant primers. Each of the alpha and beta chains got its own library through chain-specific third strand synthesis with indices. MiXCR, applied by TCRdb to the 5' RACE reads, yields one record per CDR3 protein. The sample yields around 13,000 distinct CDR3 sequences, about 10% seen once. Material for sequencing was blood. The source is an adult in good health.

This sequence joins TRBV7-8 and TRBJ2-7, with 12 bases identical to TRBD2. The germline V gene encodes CDR1 SGHVS and CDR2 FQNEAQ. The CDR3 is made up of 19 amino acids. The V and J ends lost 1 base and 1 base, in that order; junction bases with no gene match: 11. The CDR3 DNA follows: TGTGCCAGCAGCTTAGGCGGACTAGCGGGGCCTGCGGAGTCCTACGAGCAGTACTTC. Protein: CASSLGGLAGPAESYEQYF.

By sample fraction, this clonotype is medium-sized. V gene TRBV2 combines with J gene TRBJ2-7; D is possibly TRBD1 or TRBD2 (5 bases each). Between the trimmed V and J ends, which lost 3 bases and 6 bases, there was a span of 15 bases. The length of the CDR3 is 14 residues. The V gene's germline CDR1 is SNHLY and CDR2 FYNNEI. For the CDR3, the DNA is TGTGCCAGCAGTGATGGAGTGCTGAGGGGCGAGCAGTACTTC. Its protein is CASSDGVLRGEQYF.

This clonotype is medium-sized in the sample. The chain joins TRBV6-2 or TRBV6-3 to TRBJ2-7; maybe TRBD1 (5 bases). The CDR3 is 14 amino acids. CDR1 is MNHEY and CDR2 is SVGEGT in the germline V gene. The V end lost 6 bases, the J end lost 0 bases, and 12 bases lay between the germline ends. For the CDR3, the DNA is TGTGCCAGCAGAAACCGACAGAGCTCCTACGAGCAGTACTTC. Translated: CASRNRQSSYEQYF.

This clonotype was recorded at least ten times. The chain employs TRBV29-1 and TRBJ1-3, with TRBD1 as a possible D gene (6 bases). Germline lookup yields CDR1 SQVTM and CDR2 ANQGSEA. This CDR3 spans 15 amino acids. V was shortened by 4 bases and J by 0 bases, with 13 bases between the two germline ends. The DNA of the CDR3 is TGCAGCGTTGCCCCGGAGGGGGTCTCTGGAAACACCATATATTTT. Amino acid sequence: CSVAPEGVSGNTIYF.

The CDR3 nucleotides are TGCAGTGCCACAGCTGGGGCAGAACAAGAGACCCAGTACTTC. This gives the protein CSATAGAEQETQYF. The V and J genes are TRBV20-1 and TRBJ2-5, with D possibly matching TRBD1 (5 bases). From germline, CDR1 is DFQATT and CDR2 SNEGSKA (reference sequence). The CDR3 extends over 14 amino acids. The V and J ends lost 6 bases and 2 bases respectively, with 16 bases between them.

By frequency in the sample, this clonotype is medium-sized. The chain uses TRBV11-2 and TRBJ2-3, with D unclear. Germline V CDR1 and CDR2: SGHAT, FQNNGV. The V end lost 5 bases, the J end lost 7 bases, and 13 bases lay between the germline ends. CDR3 length: 13 residues. The CDR3 region has the DNA TGTGCCAGCAGCGCCACCGACGTTTATACGCAGTATTTT. This translates into CASSATDVYTQYF.

This clonotype was counted only a few times. V is TRBV7-2 and J is TRBJ2-1; the D is unclear. The germline V gene has CDR1 SGHTA and CDR2 FQGNSA. The ends were cut back, 5 bases at V and 7 bases at J, with 12 bases in the middle. The CDR3 spans 13 residues. CDR3 in amino acids: CASSPTVLNEQFF. In nucleotides, the CDR3 is TGTGCCAGCAGCCCTACCGTCTTGAATGAGCAGTTCTTC. Drawing the rest from reference TRBV7-2 and TRBJ2-1, the complete variable domain is GAGVSQSPSNKVTEKGKDVELRCDPISGHTALYWYRQSLGQGLEFLIYFQGNSAPDKSGLPSDRFSAERTGGSVSTLTIQRTQQEDSAVYLCASSPTVLNEQFFGPGTRLTVL.

This clonotype appeared many times. The rearrangement links TRBV7-2 to TRBJ2-2, with D hard to call. The V end lost 5 bases, the J end lost 0 bases, and 7 bases lay between the germline ends. CDR3 length: 14 amino acids. Germline V gene data show CDR1 as SGHTA and CDR2 as FQGNSA. In nucleotides, the CDR3 is TGTGCCAGCAGCAACTACCCGAACACCGGGGAGCTGTTTTTT. It is translated as CASSNYPNTGELFF.

This clonotype was observed at least ten times. V is TRBV12-3 or TRBV12-4 and J is TRBJ1-4; no definite D call. V gave up 6 bases and J gave up 4 bases, with 9 bases separating them. The CDR3 runs 13 residues. CDR3 sequence reads: CASSLQLNEKLFF. The DNA for the CDR3 is TGTGCCAGCAGCTTACAGCTTAATGAAAAACTGTTTTTT.

This clonotype occurred many times. J is TRBJ2-5 and V is TRBV11-3; D call uncertain. Germline V gene data show CDR1 as SGHNT and CDR2 as YENEEA. The CDR3 runs to 14 residues. The V end was cut by 5 bases, the J end by 0 bases, with 10 bases between. CDR3 residues: CASSPGSYQETQYF. The CDR3 coding sequence is TGTGCCAGCAGCCCCGGGTCGTACCAAGAGACCCAGTACTTC.

The sample holds many counts of this clonotype. The genes are TRBV11-1 and TRBJ2-7; D gene unclear. There are 13 residues in the CDR3. V lost 2 bases to trimming and J lost 2 bases, with 7 bases between them. Germline values: CDR1 SGHAT, CDR2 FQDESV (reference sequence). The CDR3, as DNA: TGTGCCAGCAGCTTACAGATAGCCTACGAGCAGTACTTC. Its translation is CASSLQIAYEQYF.

This clonotype was seen ten or more times. The chain uses TRBV6-2 or TRBV6-3 and TRBJ2-5; D not resolved. Germline V gene lookup returns CDR1 MNHEY and CDR2 SVGEGT. V lost 6 bases and J 5 bases, leaving 22 bases between the germline ends. CDR3 length equals 16 residues. CDR3 region: CASSQWAAALVETQYF. The CDR3 nucleotides are TGTGCCAGCAGCCAATGGGCAGCCGCCCTAGTGGAGACCCAGTACTTC.

By share, this clonotype counts as medium-sized. The chain uses TRBV20-1 and TRBJ2-7; 7 nucleotides align to TRBD1. The CDR3 is 14 residues long. Germline V CDR1 and CDR2: DFQATT, SNEGSKA (reference sequence). With 3 bases clipped from V and 0 bases from J, the junction kept 5 bases outside the gene matches. The CDR3 sequence is CSARGQLSSYEQYF. The CDR3 bases are TGCAGTGCTAGGGGACAGTTGAGCTCCTACGAGCAGTACTTC.

The table lists this clonotype with many counts. This sequence joins TRBV5-6 and TRBJ2-7, with 10 bases identical to TRBD1. CDR3 size: 14 residues. Germline loops: CDR1 SGHDT, CDR2 YYEEEE. V gave up 4 bases and J gave up 2 bases; unmatched junction bases: 3. The DNA of the CDR3 is TGTGCCAGCAGCATCGGGACAGGGGCCTACGAGCAGTACTTC. Protein: CASSIGTGAYEQYF.

This clonotype is medium-sized in the sample. V usage is TRBV20-1 and J usage is TRBJ1-6; 9 bases are a match to TRBD1. The CDR3 is 17 residues long. CDR1 is DFQATT, CDR2 SNEGSKA, per germline (reference sequence). V lost 0 bases to trimming and J lost 8 bases; unmatched junction nucleotides: 11. The CDR3 coding sequence is TGCAGTGCTAGAGAAGGGTCGAGGGACAGGGCTTATTCACCCCTCCACTTT. Its translation is CSAREGSRDRAYSPLHF.

The count of this clonotype is one. The chain joins TRBV14 to TRBJ1-3, with a tentative D call TRBD1 (6 bases). The V gene lost 5 bases and the J gene lost 9 bases, with 23 bases spanning the gap. The CDR3 covers 16 residues. CDR1 SGHDN and CDR2 FVKESK come from the germline V gene. In nucleotides, the CDR3 is TGTGCCAGCAGCGACGACAGGTCCGGAAGGCGAAGCACCATATATTTT. This codes for CASSDDRSGRRSTIYF.

This chain connects TRBV12-3 or TRBV12-4 to TRBJ1-4; 7 bases match TRBD1. This CDR3 spans 16 amino acids. The V segment lost 8 bases and the J segment 8 bases; nucleotides outside the gene matches: 17. As DNA, the CDR3 is TGTGCCAGCGCTAATCGGCCGAGACAGGGTAACGAAAAACTGTTTTTT. The encoded protein is CASANRPRQGNEKLFF.

This clonotype is medium-sized. The gene calls are TRBV18 and TRBJ2-1; no firm D call. Germline values: CDR1 KGHSH, CDR2 LQKENI. V was cut by 3 bases and J by 10 bases, with 10 bases left in between. The CDR3 is 12 residues long. The chain's CDR3 is CASSPFASEQFF. The CDR3 DNA reads as TGTGCCAGCTCACCCTTCGCCTCAGAGCAGTTCTTC.

CDR3 nucleotide sequence: TGTGCCAGCAGCCTGATCACCCTCAATGAGCAGTTCTTC. Encoded protein: CASSLITLNEQFF. The chain recombines TRBV7-9 with TRBJ2-1; D is unresolved. In germline, CDR1 is SEHNR, CDR2 FQNEAQ (reference sequence). V was trimmed by 5 bases and J by 6 bases, leaving 11 bases between them. CDR3 length: 13 amino acids. Supplemented by reference TRBV7-9 and TRBJ2-1, the full variable domain reads DTGVSQNPRHKITKRGQNVTFRCDPISEHNRLYWYRQTLGQGPEFLTYFQNEAQLEKSRLLSDRFSAERPKGSFSTLEIQRTEQGDSAMYLCASSLITLNEQFFGPGTRLTVL.

This clonotype has a count of ten or more. V usage is TRBV12-3 or TRBV12-4 and J usage is TRBJ2-7; possible D gene TRBD2, 6 bases. V was trimmed by 6 bases and J by 1 base, leaving 13 bases between them. The CDR3 covers 14 residues. CDR3 in amino acids: CASRETGTSYEQYF. The CDR3 nucleotides are TGTGCCAGCAGGGAGACCGGGACTTCCTACGAGCAGTACTTC.

This clonotype was recorded a few times. This chain connects TRBV2 to TRBJ1-2; possible D gene TRBD1, 5 bases. The V end lost 2 bases, the J end lost 1 base, and 23 bases lay between the germline ends. Germline CDR1 reads SNHLY; CDR2 reads FYNNEI. The CDR3 runs 19 residues. CDR3 coding DNA: TGTGCCAGCAGTGAATTGGGGGTTAGATACAGACCGGATAACTATGGCTACACCTTC. The encoded protein is CASSELGVRYRPDNYGYTF.

As DNA, the CDR3 is TGCGCCAGCAGTGTTAGCGGGAGGTTTGATGAGCAGTTCTTC. The encoded protein is CASSVSGRFDEQFF. This chain joins TRBV5-1 and TRBJ2-1; 10 nucleotides align to TRBD2. The J segment lost 8 bases and the V segment lost 5 bases, leaving 7 bases of the junction unmatched. Germline V lookup: CDR1 SGHRS, CDR2 YFSETQ. This CDR3 is 14 amino acids long.

The sample holds many counts of this clonotype. This sequence joins TRBV7-2 and TRBJ2-3, with D perhaps assigned TRBD1 or TRBD2 (5 bases each). Trimming removed 5 bases at V and 8 bases at J, with 20 bases between. CDR3 length equals 15 residues. Germline CDR1 and CDR2: SGHTA and FQGNSA. DNA for the CDR3: TGTGCCAGCAGCCTTGACTCGGGACGCTCGGGTACGCAGTATTTT. Its translation: CASSLDSGRSGTQYF.

The sample holds many counts of this clonotype. The genes are TRBV19 and TRBJ2-1, with a weak D call TRBD1 (5 bases). The V end was cut by 3 bases, the J end by 5 bases, with 11 bases between. This CDR3 is built from 14 residues. Per the germline V gene, CDR1 is LNHDA and CDR2 is SQIVND (reference sequence). This chain's CDR3 is CASSIPGYNNEQFF. The DNA of the CDR3 is TGTGCCAGTAGTATCCCAGGGTATAACAATGAGCAGTTCTTC.

This clonotype was seen many times. The V gene is TRBV7-2, the J gene TRBJ2-7, with D maybe TRBD1 (5 bases). V was trimmed by 1 base and J by 2 bases, leaving 12 bases between them. The CDR3 runs to 15 residues. The germline CDR1 and CDR2 sequences are SGHTA and FQGNSA. CDR3 in amino acids: CASSLGQGAAYEQYF. CDR3 in DNA: TGTGCCAGCAGCTTAGGCCAGGGCGCCGCCTACGAGCAGTACTTC.